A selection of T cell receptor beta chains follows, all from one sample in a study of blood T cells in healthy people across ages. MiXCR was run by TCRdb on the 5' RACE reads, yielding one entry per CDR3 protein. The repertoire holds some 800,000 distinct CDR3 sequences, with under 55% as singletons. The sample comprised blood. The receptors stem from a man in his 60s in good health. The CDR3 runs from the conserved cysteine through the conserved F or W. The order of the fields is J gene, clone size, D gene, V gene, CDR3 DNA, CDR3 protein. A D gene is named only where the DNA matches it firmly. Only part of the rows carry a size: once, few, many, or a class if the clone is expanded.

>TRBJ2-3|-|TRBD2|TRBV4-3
TGCGCCAGCAGCCAAGACGGGGGGGCTGGAGATACGCAGTATTTT
CASSQDGGAGDTQYF
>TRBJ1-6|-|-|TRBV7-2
TGTGCCAGCAGCCCCAGGGGAGGAGAGGTTTCACCCCTCCACTTT
CASSPRGGEVSPLHF
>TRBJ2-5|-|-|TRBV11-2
TGTGCCAGCAGCTTAGCTGAAAGTGAGCAGTACTTC
CASSLAESEQYF
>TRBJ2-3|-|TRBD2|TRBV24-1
TGTGCCACCAGTGAGAAGGCGGGGGGATTCACAGATACGCAGTATTTT
CATSEKAGGFTDTQYF
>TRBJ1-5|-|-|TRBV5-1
TGCGCCAGCAGCTTGGCCGGGACAACCGATCAGCCCCAGCATTTT
CASSLAGTTDQPQHF
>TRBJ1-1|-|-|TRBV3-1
TGTGCCAGCAGCCCAAACTTTGGCACTGAAGCTTTCTTT
CASSPNFGTEAFF
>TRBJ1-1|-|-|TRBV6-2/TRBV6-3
TGTGCCAGCAGTAGATCAGAATTCACTGAAGCTTTCTTT
CASSRSEFTEAFF
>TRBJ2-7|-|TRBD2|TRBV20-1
TGCAGTGCTCGCAGCGGACTAGCGTCGGAACGGGAGCAGTACTTC
CSARSGLASEREQYF
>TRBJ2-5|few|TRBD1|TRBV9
TGTGCCAGCAGCGACTTAGGGACAGGGGAAGAGACCCAGTACTTC
CASSDLGTGEETQYF
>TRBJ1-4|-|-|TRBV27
TGTGCCAGCAGCTTTATGGGGGTTAATGAAAAACTGTTTTTT
CASSFMGVNEKLFF
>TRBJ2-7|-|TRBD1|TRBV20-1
TGCAGTGCCCTTGAGGACAGGGGTCGGTACGAGCAGTACTTC
CSALEDRGRYEQYF
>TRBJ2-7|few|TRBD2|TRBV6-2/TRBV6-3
TGTGCCAGCAGTTACTCTGCGCGGGGGAGAACCTACGAGCAGTACTTC
CASSYSARGRTYEQYF
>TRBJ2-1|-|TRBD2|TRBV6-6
TGTGCCAGCAGTCTAGCGGGAGCCAACCAATACAATGAGCAGTTCTTC
CASSLAGANQYNEQFF
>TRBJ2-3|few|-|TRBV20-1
TGCAGTGCTAATATTGGGCAGGTGGCAGATACGCAGTATTTT
CSANIGQVADTQYF
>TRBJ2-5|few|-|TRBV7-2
TGTGCCAGCAGCGGCAGGTTCCCGAGGGAGACCCAGTACTTC
CASSGRFPRETQYF
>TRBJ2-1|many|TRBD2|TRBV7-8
TGTGCCAGCAGCTTAACTGCATTAGCGGGGGTTCAGGATGAGCAGTTCTTC
CASSLTALAGVQDEQFF
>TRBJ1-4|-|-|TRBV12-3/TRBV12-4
TGTGCCAGCAGAAAAGGGGGGCTTGGAACTAATGAAAAACTGTTTTTT
CASRKGGLGTNEKLFF
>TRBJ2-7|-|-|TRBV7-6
TGTGCCAGCAGCGCCGGACGGACCTACGAGCAGTACTTC
CASSAGRTYEQYF
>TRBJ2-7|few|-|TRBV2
TGTGCCAGCAGTGACGCATCTCACAGTTCCTACGAGCAGTACTTC
CASSDASHSSYEQYF
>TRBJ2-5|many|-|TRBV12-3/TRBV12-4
TGTGCCAGCAGTTTTCCTAGCTCCCAAGAGACCCAGTACTTC
CASSFPSSQETQYF
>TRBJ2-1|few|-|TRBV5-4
TGTGCCAGCAGCTGGGGCGGTAACTCCTACAATGAGCAGTTCTTC
CASSWGGNSYNEQFF
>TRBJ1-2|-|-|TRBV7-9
TGTGCCAGCAGAGCAACAGGGAACTATGGCTACACCTTC
CASRATGNYGYTF
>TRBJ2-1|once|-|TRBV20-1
TGCAGTGCTAGAGAAGACCACTACAATGAGCAGTTCTTC
CSAREDHYNEQFF
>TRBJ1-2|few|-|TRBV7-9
TGTGCCAGCAGCTTAGAGGCAGGCGGCGGCTACACCTTC
CASSLEAGGGYTF
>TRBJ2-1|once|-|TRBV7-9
TGTGCCAGCAGCTTAGAACATCGGGGCTTTCCCCTTCCCTACAATGAGCAGTTCTTC
CASSLEHRGFPLPYNEQFF
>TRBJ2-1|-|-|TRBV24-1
TGTGCCACCAGTGACTCTCATGCGGGTAAGGTGGCGCAGGCTGAGCAGTTCTTC
CATSDSHAGKVAQAEQFF
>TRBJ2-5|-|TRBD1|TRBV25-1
TGTGCCAGCAGTGAAAAGCGACAGGGTACCCACGAGACCCAGTACTTC
CASSEKRQGTHETQYF
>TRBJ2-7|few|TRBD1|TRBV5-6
TGTGCCAGCAGCTTGGCCGAGGACAGGATAAAGACCTACGAGCAGTACTTC
CASSLAEDRIKTYEQYF
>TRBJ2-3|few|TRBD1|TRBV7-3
TGTGCCAGCAGCTTAATAGGGGGACAGGGGGCAGATACGCGGTATTTT
CASSLIGGQGADTRYF
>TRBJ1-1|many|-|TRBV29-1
TGCAGCGTCGGCCCCCGGGCGAACACTGAAGCTTTCTTT
CSVGPRANTEAFF
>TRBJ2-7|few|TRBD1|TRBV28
TGTGCCACGCGAGGGGGCATTATCGACGAGCAGTACTTC
CATRGGIIDEQYF
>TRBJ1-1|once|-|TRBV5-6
TGTGCCGACAGCTTGCTGGAGATGATGAACACTGAAGCTTTCTTT
CADSLLEMMNTEAFF
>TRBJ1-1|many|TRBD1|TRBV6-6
TGTGCCAGCGGGGACAGGCCGAAGAACACTGAAGCTTTCTTT
CASGDRPKNTEAFF
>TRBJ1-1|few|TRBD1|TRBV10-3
TGTGCCATCACCGGACAGGGACGGGACACTGAAGCTTTCTTT
CAITGQGRDTEAFF
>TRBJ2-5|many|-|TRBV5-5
TGTGCCAGCGATCGGGCGGGACAAGAGACCCAGTACTTC
CASDRAGQETQYF
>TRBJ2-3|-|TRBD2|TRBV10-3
TGTGCCATCAGTGCGGGGGGGAGCACAGATACGCAGTATTTT
CAISAGGSTDTQYF
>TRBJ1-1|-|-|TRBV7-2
TGTGCCAGCAGCTTCGATACTGAAGCTTTCTTT
CASSFDTEAFF
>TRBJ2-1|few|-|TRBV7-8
TGTGCCAGCAGCTTAGTAACCAGCTCCTACAATGAGCAGTTCTTC
CASSLVTSSYNEQFF
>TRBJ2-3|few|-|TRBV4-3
TGCGCCAGCAGCCAAGGTGGGGGGCCTAGCACAGATACGCAGTATTTT
CASSQGGGPSTDTQYF
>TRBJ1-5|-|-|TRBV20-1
TGCAGTGCTAGAGATCGGGTAGGGGGGTTCAATCAGCCCCAGCATTTT
CSARDRVGGFNQPQHF
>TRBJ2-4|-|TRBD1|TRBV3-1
TGTGCCAGCAGCATAGGAGGGACAGGGAGCATTCAGTACTTC
CASSIGGTGSIQYF
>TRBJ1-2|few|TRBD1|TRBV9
TGTGCCAGCAGCGACAGGGGCGGTGGTTTCGGCTACACCTTC
CASSDRGGGFGYTF
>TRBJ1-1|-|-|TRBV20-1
TGCAGTGCTCACCTGGGAGGCACTGAAGCTTTCTTT
CSAHLGGTEAFF
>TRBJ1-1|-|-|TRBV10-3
TGTGCCAACAGTGAGTCGAGCGATTACACTGAAGCTTTCTTT
CANSESSDYTEAFF
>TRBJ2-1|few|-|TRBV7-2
TGTGCCAGCAGCTTACGGACTGGCCTCGCCTTGGATGAGCAGTTCTTC
CASSLRTGLALDEQFF
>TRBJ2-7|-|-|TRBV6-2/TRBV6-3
TGTGCCAGCAGCACGATCCGTCTCTACGAGCAGTACTTC
CASSTIRLYEQYF
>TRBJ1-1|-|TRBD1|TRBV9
TGTGCCAGCAGCGAGGCGACAGGGGGCTTTTCTGAAGCTTTCTTT
CASSEATGGFSEAFF
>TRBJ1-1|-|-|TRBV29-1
TGCAGCGTTGAAGGGGGCCGAGCGAACACTGAAGCTTTCTTT
CSVEGGRANTEAFF
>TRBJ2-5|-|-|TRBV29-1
TGCAACGTTGAAGTCCGGGAGACCCAGTACTTC
CNVEVRETQYF
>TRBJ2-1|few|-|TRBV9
TGTGCCAGCAGCGTAGAAGGGAAGGGAGCCCATGAGCAGTTCTTC
CASSVEGKGAHEQFF
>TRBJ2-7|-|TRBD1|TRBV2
TGTGCCTGCAGGGGAGACAGGGGGTCCTACAATGAGCAGTACTTC
CACRGDRGSYNEQYF
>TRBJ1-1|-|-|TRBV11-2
TGTGCCAGCAGCCCGCGATTACGGGGGAGGAACACTGAAGCTTTCTTT
CASSPRLRGRNTEAFF
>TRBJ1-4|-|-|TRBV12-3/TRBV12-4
TGTGCCAGCAGCCCAGTAGGCAGGGCTAATGAAAAACTGTTTTTT
CASSPVGRANEKLFF
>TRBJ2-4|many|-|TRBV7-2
TGTGCCAGCAGCTTGGGAGGGGGAAACATTCAGTACTTC
CASSLGGGNIQYF
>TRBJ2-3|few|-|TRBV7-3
TGTGCCAGCAGCTTCCTAGGGCAGGGAACAGATACGCAGTATTTT
CASSFLGQGTDTQYF
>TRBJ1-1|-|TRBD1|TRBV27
TGTGCCAGCAGTACCCAGGACAGGGCCCGAACTGAAACTTTCTTT
CASSTQDRARTETFF
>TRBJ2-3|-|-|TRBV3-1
TGTGCCAGCAGCCAAGATCCCCGGGGTCCGCAGTATTTT
CASSQDPRGPQYF
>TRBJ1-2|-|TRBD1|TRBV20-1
TGCAGTGCCCAACCGACAGGGGAATATGGCTACACCTTC
CSAQPTGEYGYTF
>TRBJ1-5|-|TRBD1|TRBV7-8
TGTGCCAGCAGCTTACATCGGAGGGGGCACGACAATCAGCCCCAGCATTTT
CASSLHRRGHDNQPQHF